The next 8 T cell receptor beta chains were all read from a single sample in a study of somatic mutations in cytotoxic T cells in rheumatoid arthritis. Assay used: immunoSEQ multiplex PCR; TCRdb lists only in-frame clones, some missing. Among under 20,000 clones, 86% were seen once, and the ten largest hold about 15%. Sequences were obtained from CD8+ T cells sorted from blood. These receptors all come from a man in his forties or fifties in good health.

The rearrangement joins TRBV19 to TRBJ1-5; D is uncertain. Between the trimmed V and J ends, which lost 7 bases and 2 bases, there was a span of 15 bases. In germline, CDR1 is LNHDA, CDR2 SQIVND (reference sequence). The CDR3 sequence is 15 residues long. In DNA form, the CDR3 reads TGTGCCAGTACCCCGAGATATTTGGGCAATCAGCCCCAGCATTTT. Protein sequence: CASTPRYLGNQPQHF.

V gene TRBV10-1 combines with J gene TRBJ2-1, with D maybe TRBD1 (6 bases). The V and J ends lost 3 bases and 5 bases respectively, with 17 bases between them. CDR3 length: 16 amino acids. In germline, CDR1 is WNHNN, CDR2 SYGVQD (reference sequence). CDR3 nucleotide sequence: TGCGCCAGCAGTGAAACCGCAGGGGCCATGGACAATGAGCAGTTCTTC. It encodes CASSETAGAMDNEQFF.

This sequence joins TRBV28 and TRBJ1-5; the D is unclear. The CDR3 extends over 15 amino acids. With 5 bases removed from V and 0 bases from J, the gap between germline ends came to 11 bases. The germline V gene has CDR1 MDHEN and CDR2 SYDVKM. The CDR3, as DNA: TGTGCCAGCAGTCTCCCCCGGGATAGCAATCAGCCCCAGCATTTT. It codes for CASSLPRDSNQPQHF.

This rearrangement joins TRBV19 to TRBJ2-1, with D tentatively TRBD2 (6 bases). Germline CDR1 is LNHDA and CDR2 is SQIVND (reference sequence). Trimming shortened V by 8 bases and J by 5 bases, and 19 bases separated the two germline ends. The CDR3 sequence is 15 residues long. The CDR3 sequence is CASHIGAGRHNEQFF. The CDR3 region has the DNA TGTGCCAGTCATATAGGGGCGGGGAGGCACAATGAGCAGTTCTTC.

V gene TRBV5-6 combines with J gene TRBJ1-5; no firm D call. Per germline, CDR1 SGHDT and CDR2 YYEEEE. This CDR3 has 15 residues. The V and J ends lost 2 bases and 0 bases respectively, with 9 bases between them. CDR3 nucleotide sequence: TGTGCCAGCAGCTTAGAGGGTCATAGCAATCAGCCCCAGCATTTT. This translates into CASSLEGHSNQPQHF.

V gene TRBV6-5 combines with J gene TRBJ2-7, with TRBD2 matching over 7 bases. The CDR3 extends over 12 amino acids. The germline V gene encodes CDR1 MNHEY and CDR2 SVGAGI. Trimming took 6 bases from V and 3 from J; bases not matched to a gene: 2. The CDR3 nucleotides read TGTGCCAGCAGGGGGGGGAGCTACGAGCAGTACTTC. Protein product: CASRGGSYEQYF.

The CDR3 DNA follows: TGCGCCAGCAGCCCTTCTTTAGACAGGAACACTGAAGCTTTCTTT. This encodes CASSPSLDRNTEAFF. The rearrangement joins TRBV5-1 to TRBJ1-1; a possible D gene is TRBD1 (5 bases). From germline, CDR1 is SGHRS and CDR2 YFSETQ. Trimming pared 4 bases from V and 1 base from J, leaving 14 bases between. The CDR3 spans 15 residues. Combining the CDR3 with reference TRBV5-1 and TRBJ1-1 gives the whole variable domain KAGVTQTPRYLIKTRGQQVTLSCSPISGHRSVSWYQQTPGQGLQFLFEYFSETQRNKGNFPGRFSGRQFSNSRSEMNVSTLELGDSALYLCASSPSLDRNTEAFFGQGTRLTVV.

This clone came up once. The rearrangement joins TRBV28 to TRBJ2-2, with D possibly TRBD2 on 5 matching bases. The germline V gene encodes CDR1 MDHEN and CDR2 SYDVKM. Trimming removed 4 bases from V and 5 bases from J, with 8 bases in between. This CDR3 contains 13 residues. The CDR3 DNA reads TGTGCCAGCAGTTCCCGGGAAACCGGGGAGCTGTTTTTT. Amino acids: CASSSRETGELFF.